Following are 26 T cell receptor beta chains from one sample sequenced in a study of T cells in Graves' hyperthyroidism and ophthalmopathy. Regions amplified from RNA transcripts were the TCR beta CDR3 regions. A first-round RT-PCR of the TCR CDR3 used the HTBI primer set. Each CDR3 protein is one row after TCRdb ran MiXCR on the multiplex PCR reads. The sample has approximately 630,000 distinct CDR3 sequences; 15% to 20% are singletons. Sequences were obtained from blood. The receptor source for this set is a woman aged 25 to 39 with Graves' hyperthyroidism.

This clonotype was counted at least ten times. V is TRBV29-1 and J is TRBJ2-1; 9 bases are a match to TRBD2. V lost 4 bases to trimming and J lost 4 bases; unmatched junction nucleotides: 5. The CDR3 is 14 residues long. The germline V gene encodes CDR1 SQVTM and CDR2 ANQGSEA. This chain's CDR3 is CSVVLAGYYNEQFF. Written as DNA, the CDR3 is TGCAGCGTTGTTCTAGCGGGATATTACAATGAGCAGTTCTTC.

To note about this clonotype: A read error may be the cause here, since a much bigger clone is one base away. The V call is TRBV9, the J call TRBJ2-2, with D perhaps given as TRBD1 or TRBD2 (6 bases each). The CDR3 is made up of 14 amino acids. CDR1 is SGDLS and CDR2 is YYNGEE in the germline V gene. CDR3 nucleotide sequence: TGTGCCAGCAGCGTATGGGGGGCGTCCGGGGTGCTGTTTTTT. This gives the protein CASSVWGASGVLFF.

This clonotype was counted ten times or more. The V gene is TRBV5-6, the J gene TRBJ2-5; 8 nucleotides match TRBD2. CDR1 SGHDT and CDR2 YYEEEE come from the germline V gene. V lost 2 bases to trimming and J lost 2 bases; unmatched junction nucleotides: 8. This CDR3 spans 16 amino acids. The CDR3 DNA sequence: TGTGCCAGCAGCTTAAGTCGGCGGGAGGTACAAGAGACCCAGTACTTC. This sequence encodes CASSLSRREVQETQYF. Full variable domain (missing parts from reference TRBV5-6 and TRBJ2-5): DAGVTQSPTHLIKTRGQQVTLRCSPKSGHDTVSWYQQALGQGPQFIFQYYEEEERQRGNFPDRFSGHQFPNYSSELNVNALLLGDSALYLCASSLSRREVQETQYFGPGTRLLVL.

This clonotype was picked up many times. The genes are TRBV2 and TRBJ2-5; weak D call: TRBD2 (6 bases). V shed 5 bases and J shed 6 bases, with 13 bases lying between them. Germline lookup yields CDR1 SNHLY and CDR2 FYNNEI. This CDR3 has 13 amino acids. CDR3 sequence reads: CASSLSGAQTQYF. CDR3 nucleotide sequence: TGTGCCAGCAGTCTCTCGGGAGCGCAGACCCAGTACTTC. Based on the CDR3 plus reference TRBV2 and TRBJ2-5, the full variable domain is EPEVTQTPSHQVTQMGQEVILRCVPISNHLYFYWYRQILGQKVEFLVSFYNNEISEKSEIFDDQFSVERPDGSNFTLKIRSTKLEDSAMYFCASSLSGAQTQYFGPGTRLLVL.

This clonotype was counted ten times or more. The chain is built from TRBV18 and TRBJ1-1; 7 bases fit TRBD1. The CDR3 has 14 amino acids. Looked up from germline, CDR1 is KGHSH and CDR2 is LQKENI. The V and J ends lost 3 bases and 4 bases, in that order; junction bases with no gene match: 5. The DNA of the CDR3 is TGTGCCAGCTCACCGACACAGGGGCCCACTGAAGCTTTCTTT. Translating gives CASSPTQGPTEAFF.

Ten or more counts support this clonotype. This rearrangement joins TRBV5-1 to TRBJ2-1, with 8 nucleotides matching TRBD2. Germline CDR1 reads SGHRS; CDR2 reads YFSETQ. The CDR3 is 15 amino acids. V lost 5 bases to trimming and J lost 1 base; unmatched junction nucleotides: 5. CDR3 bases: TGCGCCAGCAGATCAACTAGCGGATCCTACAATGAGCAGTTCTTC. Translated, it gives CASRSTSGSYNEQFF.

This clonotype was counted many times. The CDR3 is CASSARTGGGTEAFF. The CDR3 nucleotides read TGTGCCAGCAGTGCTCGGACAGGGGGAGGTACTGAAGCTTTCTTT. The gene calls are TRBV12-3 or TRBV12-4 and TRBJ1-1; TRBD1 matches 10 bases. Unmatched junction bases numbered 8, after V lost 5 bases and J lost 5 bases. The CDR3 sequence is 15 residues long.

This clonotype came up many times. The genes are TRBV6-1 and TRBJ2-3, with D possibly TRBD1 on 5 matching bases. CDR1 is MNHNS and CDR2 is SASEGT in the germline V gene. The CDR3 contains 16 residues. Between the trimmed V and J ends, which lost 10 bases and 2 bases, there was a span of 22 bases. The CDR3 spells CATTNDDSFFTDTQYF. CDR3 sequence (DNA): TGTGCCACCACGAATGACGACAGCTTCTTCACAGATACGCAGTATTTT.

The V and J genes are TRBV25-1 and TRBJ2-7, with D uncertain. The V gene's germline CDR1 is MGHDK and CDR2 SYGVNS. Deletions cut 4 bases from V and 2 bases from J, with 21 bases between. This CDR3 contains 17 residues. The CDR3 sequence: CASSGWPFRIGTYEQYF. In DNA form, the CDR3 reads TGTGCCAGCAGTGGGTGGCCCTTCCGCATCGGAACCTACGAGCAGTACTTC.

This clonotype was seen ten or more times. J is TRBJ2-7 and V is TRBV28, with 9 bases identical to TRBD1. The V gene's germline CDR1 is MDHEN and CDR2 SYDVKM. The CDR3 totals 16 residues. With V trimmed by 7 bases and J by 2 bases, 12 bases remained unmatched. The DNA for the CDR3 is TGTGCCAGCACCACCGCCGGGGGACAGGGAACCTACGAGCAGTACTTC. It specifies CASTTAGGQGTYEQYF.

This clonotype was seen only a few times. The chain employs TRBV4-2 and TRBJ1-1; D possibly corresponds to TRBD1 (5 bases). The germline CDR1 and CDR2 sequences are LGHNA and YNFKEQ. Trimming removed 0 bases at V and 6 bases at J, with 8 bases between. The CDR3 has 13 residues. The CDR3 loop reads CASSQEGVAEAFF. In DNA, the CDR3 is TGTGCCAGCAGCCAAGAGGGGGTGGCTGAAGCTTTCTTT.

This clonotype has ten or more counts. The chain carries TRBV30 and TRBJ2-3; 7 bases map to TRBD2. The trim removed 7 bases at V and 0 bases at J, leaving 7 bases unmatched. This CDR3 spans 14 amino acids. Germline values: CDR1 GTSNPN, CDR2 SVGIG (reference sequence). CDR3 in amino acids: CAYLISGSTDTQYF. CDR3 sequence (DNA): TGTGCCTACCTAATTAGCGGGAGCACAGATACGCAGTATTTT.

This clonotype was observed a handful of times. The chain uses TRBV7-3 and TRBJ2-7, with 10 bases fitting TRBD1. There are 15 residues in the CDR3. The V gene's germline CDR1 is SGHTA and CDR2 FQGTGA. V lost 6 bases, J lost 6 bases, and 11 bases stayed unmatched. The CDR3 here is CASSATGDRGGEQYF. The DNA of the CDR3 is TGTGCCAGCAGTGCAACCGGGGACAGGGGTGGCGAGCAGTACTTC.

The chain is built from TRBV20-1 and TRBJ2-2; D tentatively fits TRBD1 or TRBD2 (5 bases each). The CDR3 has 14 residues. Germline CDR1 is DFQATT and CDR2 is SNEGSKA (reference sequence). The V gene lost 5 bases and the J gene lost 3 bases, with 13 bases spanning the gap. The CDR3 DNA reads TGCAGTGCTGGGGCCCTGGAGGACACCGGGGAGCTGTTTTTT. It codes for CSAGALEDTGELFF.

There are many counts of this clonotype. CDR3 loop: CASSPGTSSPDTQYF. CDR3 nucleotides: TGTGCCAGCAGCCCCGGGACTAGTTCTCCAGATACGCAGTATTTT. This rearrangement joins TRBV11-3 to TRBJ2-3; 8 bases line up with TRBD2. After removal of 5 bases from V and 4 bases from J, the junction contained 8 bases not matched to a gene. CDR3 size: 15 residues. The germline CDR1 and CDR2 sequences are SGHNT and YENEEA.

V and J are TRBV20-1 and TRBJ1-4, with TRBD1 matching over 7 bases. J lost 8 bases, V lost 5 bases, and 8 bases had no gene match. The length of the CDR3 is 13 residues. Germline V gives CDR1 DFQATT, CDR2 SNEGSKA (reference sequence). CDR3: CSAPKTGREKLFF. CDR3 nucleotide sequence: TGCAGTGCTCCTAAGACAGGGCGGGAAAAACTGTTTTTT.

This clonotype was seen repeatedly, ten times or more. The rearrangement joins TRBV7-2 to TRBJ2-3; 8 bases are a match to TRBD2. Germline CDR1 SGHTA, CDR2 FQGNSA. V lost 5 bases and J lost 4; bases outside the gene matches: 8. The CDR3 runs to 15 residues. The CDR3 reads CASSPYPGGADTQYF. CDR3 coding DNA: TGTGCCAGCAGCCCCTACCCGGGAGGGGCAGATACGCAGTATTTT. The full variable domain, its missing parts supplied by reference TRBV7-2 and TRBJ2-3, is GAGVSQSPSNKVTEKGKDVELRCDPISGHTALYWYRQSLGQGLEFLIYFQGNSAPDKSGLPSDRFSAERTGGSVSTLTIQRTQQEDSAVYLCASSPYPGGADTQYFGPGTRLTVL.

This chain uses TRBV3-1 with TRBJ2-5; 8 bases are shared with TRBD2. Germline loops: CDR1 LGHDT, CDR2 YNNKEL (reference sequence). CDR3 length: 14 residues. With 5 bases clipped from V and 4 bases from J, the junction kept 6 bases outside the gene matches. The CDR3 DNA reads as TGTGCCAGCAGCGCCGGGGGGGTTGGAGAGACCCAGTACTTC. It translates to CASSAGGVGETQYF.

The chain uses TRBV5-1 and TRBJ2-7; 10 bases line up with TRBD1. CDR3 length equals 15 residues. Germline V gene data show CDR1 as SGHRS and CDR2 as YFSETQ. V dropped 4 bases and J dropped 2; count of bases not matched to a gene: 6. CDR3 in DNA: TGCGCCAGCAGCACCGAGACAGGGGGCCCCTACGAGCAGTACTTC. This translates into CASSTETGGPYEQYF.

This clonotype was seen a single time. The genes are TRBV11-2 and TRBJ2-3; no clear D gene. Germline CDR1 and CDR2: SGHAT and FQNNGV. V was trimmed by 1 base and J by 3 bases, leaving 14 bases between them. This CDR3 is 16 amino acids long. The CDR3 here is CASSLAGPGVTDTQYF. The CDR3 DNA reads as TGTGCCAGCAGCTTAGCCGGTCCGGGCGTGACAGATACGCAGTATTTT.

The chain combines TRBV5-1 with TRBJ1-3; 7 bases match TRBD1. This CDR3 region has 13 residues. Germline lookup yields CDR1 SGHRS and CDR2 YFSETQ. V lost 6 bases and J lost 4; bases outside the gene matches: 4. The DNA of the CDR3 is TGCGCCAGCACGGGGACAGCAGGAAACACCATATATTTT. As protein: CASTGTAGNTIYF.

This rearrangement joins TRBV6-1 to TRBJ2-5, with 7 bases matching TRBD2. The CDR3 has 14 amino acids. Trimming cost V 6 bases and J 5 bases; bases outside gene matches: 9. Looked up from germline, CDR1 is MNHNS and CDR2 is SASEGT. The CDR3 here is CASSRGARGETQYF. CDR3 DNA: TGTGCCAGCAGCCGCGGGGCGCGGGGGGAGACCCAGTACTTC.

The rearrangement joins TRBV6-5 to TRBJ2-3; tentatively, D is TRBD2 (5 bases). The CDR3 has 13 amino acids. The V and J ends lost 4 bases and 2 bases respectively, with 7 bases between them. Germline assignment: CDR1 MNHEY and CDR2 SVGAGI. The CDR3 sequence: CASSSDYTDTQYF. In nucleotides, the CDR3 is TGTGCCAGCAGTTCCGACTACACAGATACGCAGTATTTT.

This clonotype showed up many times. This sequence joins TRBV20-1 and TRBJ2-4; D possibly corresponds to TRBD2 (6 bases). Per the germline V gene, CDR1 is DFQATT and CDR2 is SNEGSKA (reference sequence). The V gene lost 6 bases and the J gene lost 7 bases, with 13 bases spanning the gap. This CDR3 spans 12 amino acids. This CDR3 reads CSALEGLNIQYF. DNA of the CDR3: TGCAGTGCCCTGGAGGGACTGAACATTCAGTACTTC.

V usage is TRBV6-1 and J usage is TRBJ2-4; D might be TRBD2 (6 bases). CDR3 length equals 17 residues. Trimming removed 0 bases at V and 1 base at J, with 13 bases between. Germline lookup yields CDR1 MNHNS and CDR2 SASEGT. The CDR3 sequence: CASSEARRGTAKNIQYF. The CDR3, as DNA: TGTGCCAGCAGTGAAGCGAGGAGGGGTACGGCCAAAAACATTCAGTACTTC.

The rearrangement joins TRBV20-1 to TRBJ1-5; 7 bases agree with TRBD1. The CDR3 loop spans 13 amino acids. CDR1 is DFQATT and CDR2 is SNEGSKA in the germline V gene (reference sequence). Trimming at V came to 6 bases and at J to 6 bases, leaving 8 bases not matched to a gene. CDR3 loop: CSAPGHRGQPQHF. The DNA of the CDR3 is TGCAGTGCCCCGGGCCACAGGGGTCAGCCCCAGCATTTT.